This TCR beta chain was identified during a study of lymphopenia after photon versus proton radiotherapy (dated by TCRdb to between 2019 and 2020). Broadly, across the study: The study compared the immunological effects of photon versus proton radiation therapy in patients with gastrointestinal tumors who developed high-grade lymphopenia. The study was designed to characterize how the impact on the immune system differs between the two radiation modalities. The cohort included approximately 22 patients with gastrointestinal tumors who developed lymphopenia after receiving either photon or proton therapy.

Findings and caveats that apply to the study as a whole: After the lymphocyte count nadir, photon-treated repertoires showed oligoclonal expansion, especially of CD8+ Temra cells, which drove the drop in diversity. Proton-treated patients stayed relatively stable during treatment, while photon-treated patients lost naive T cells and TCR diversity and gained effector/memory populations. The survival association was examined only in patients who died, and the authors described better survival with proton therapy as a possibility, not as a demonstrated result. Across the cohort, among patients who died, a greater drop in TCR diversity after the nadir was inversely correlated with overall survival time.

From a lookup of the germline V gene, CDR1 and CDR2 are SGHDT and YYEEEE. There are 10 amino acids in the CDR3, from cysteine to phenylalanine inclusive. Left in the record is the CDR3 DNA by itself, 30 bases read in frame from the first base. The V end loses 4 bases and the J end loses 7 bases, and a stretch of 3 bases separates them. The library was generated by the immunoSEQ multiplex PCR assay. T cell repertoires were profiled with deep sequencing of rearranged TCR beta loci together with multiparametric flow cytometry. Imported from immuneACCESS, the table was reduced by TCRdb to in-frame sequences with V and J called. These copies leave out some clones; in studies compared against another copy, an unresolved V gene accounts for under half, and the cause of the remainder is not known. The sample includes about 30,000 clones, with 94% observed a single time. The ten biggest clones cover approximately 0.72% of the sample.

Regarding this clone: This clone's antigen is unknown. Base qualities are not recorded, but no much larger clone differs from it by a single base.

The material sequenced was peripheral blood, taken from a patient treated with photon-based radiotherapy. This clonotype was obtained from a woman aged 45-65 years with cholangiocarcinoma. The sequence is built from TRBV5-6 and TRBJ2-1; no D gene can be assigned with confidence. The DNA is as follows: TGTGCCAGCAGCGGAAATGAGCAGTTCTTC. The encoded protein is CASSGNEQFF.